These 24 T cell receptor beta chains were sequenced from one sample in a study of blood T cell repertoires in COVID-19. Measured with immunoSEQ multiplex PCR; TCRdb has only the in-frame clones, and not every one. The sample comprises a few hundred thousand clones, around 86% of which are singletons, and around 9.3% rests with the top ten. The specimen was PBMCs or T cells enriched from blood (not recorded which). The receptors originated from a woman aged 18-30 years who had recovered from COVID-19.

The chain uses TRBV29-1 and TRBJ1-2; TRBD1 matches 9 bases. Germline V gene data show CDR1 as SQVTM and CDR2 as ANQGSEA. V trimming: 3 bases; J trimming: 4 bases; junction bases outside the gene matches: 3. CDR3 length: 13 residues. The CDR3 DNA is TGCAGCGTTGAGGGACAGGGTTCCTATGGCTACACCTTC. Protein: CSVEGQGSYGYTF.

The chain carries TRBV9 and TRBJ1-1; unclear D gene. This CDR3 has 14 amino acids. Germline CDR1 is SGDLS and CDR2 is YYNGEE. The V end was cut by 7 bases, the J end by 3 bases, with 16 bases between. CDR3 DNA sequence: TGTGCCAGCGTTCCGACTCCGTTTTACACTGAAGCTTTCTTT. The encoded protein is CASVPTPFYTEAFF.

The chain has TRBV9 and TRBJ2-7; D is possibly TRBD2 (5 bases). Looked up from germline, CDR1 is SGDLS and CDR2 is YYNGEE. Trimming took off 4 bases at V and 6 bases at J, with 23 bases between the two ends. This CDR3 spans 16 amino acids. The CDR3 DNA reads as TGTGCCAGCAGCCGGCTCGTTTACGACGGGGTGGCCGAGCAGTACTTC. Amino acid sequence: CASSRLVYDGVAEQYF.

This rearrangement joins TRBV23-1 to TRBJ2-3; D might be TRBD1 (7 bases). TRBV23-1 is marked as an open reading frame, function uncertain. The CDR3 length is 17 residues. V gave up 7 bases and J gave up 1 base, with 21 bases separating them. CDR3 loop: CASTQGGLGSGTDTQYF. CDR3 nucleotides: TGCGCCAGCACTCAGGGGGGTCTTGGGTCTGGCACAGATACGCAGTATTTT.

The chain recombines TRBV18 with TRBJ1-2; TRBD1 might be the D (6 bases). CDR3 size: 14 residues. Germline CDR1 is KGHSH and CDR2 is LQKENI. V was shortened by 1 base and J by 2 bases, with 8 bases between the two germline ends. CDR3 loop: CASSPQGQNYGYTF. Here the CDR3 DNA reads TGTGCCAGCTCACCACAAGGACAGAACTATGGCTACACCTTC.

The sample holds a few counts of this clone. The rearrangement uses TRBV18 and TRBJ2-1; 9 nucleotides line up with TRBD2. Per the germline V gene, CDR1 is KGHSH and CDR2 is LQKENI. After removal of 5 bases from V and 7 bases from J, the junction contained 6 bases not matched to a gene. The CDR3 is 14 amino acids. This CDR3 is CASSMREGGNEQFF. The CDR3 DNA reads TGTGCCAGCTCAATGCGGGAGGGTGGAAATGAGCAGTTCTTC.

This chain joins TRBV7-7 and TRBJ2-1, with 9 nucleotides matching TRBD2. This CDR3 contains 15 residues. Trimming at V came to 5 bases and at J to 1 base, leaving 3 bases not matched to a gene. The germline CDR1 and CDR2 sequences are SSHAT and FNYEAQ (reference sequence). Here the CDR3 DNA reads TGTGCCAGCAGCCTTAGCGGGAGATCCTACAATGAGCAGTTCTTC. The encoded protein is CASSLSGRSYNEQFF. The whole variable domain, remainder taken from reference TRBV7-7 and TRBJ2-1, is GAGVSQSPRYKVTKRGQDVTLRCDPISSHATLYWYQQALGQGPEFLTYFNYEAQPDKSGLPSDRFSAERPEGSISTLTIQRTEQRDSAMYRCASSLSGRSYNEQFFGPGTRLTVL.

The chain couples TRBV14 to TRBJ1-5; 10 nucleotides align to TRBD1. V lost 4 bases, J lost 0 bases, and 3 bases stayed unmatched. Germline assignment: CDR1 SGHDN and CDR2 FVKESK. This CDR3 has 16 residues. The CDR3 nucleotides read TGTGCCAGCAGCCGGACAGGGGGAAATAGCAATCAGCCCCAGCATTTT. Amino acid sequence: CASSRTGGNSNQPQHF.

The CDR3 DNA reads as TGTGCCAGCAGTGAAAGGGAGGGAAGGGATAATTCACCCCTCCACTTT. Amino acid sequence: CASSEREGRDNSPLHF. This chain connects TRBV2 to TRBJ1-6, with D unclear. Germline V gives CDR1 SNHLY, CDR2 FYNNEI. Trimming left V 2 bases short and J 5 bases short, with 13 bases between. The CDR3 totals 16 residues.

The CDR3 here is CASSPFPRGEYNEQFF. CDR3 nucleotide sequence: TGTGCCAGCAGCCCCTTCCCACGCGGTGAATACAATGAGCAGTTCTTC. V usage is TRBV5-4 and J usage is TRBJ2-1, with unresolved D. Trimming shortened V by 4 bases and J by 4 bases, and 18 bases separated the two germline ends. The CDR3 length is 16 residues. Germline V gene sequence: CDR1 SGHNT, CDR2 YYREEE (reference sequence).

This chain joins TRBV14 and TRBJ1-2; D might be TRBD1 (5 bases). The germline V gene has CDR1 SGHDN and CDR2 FVKESK. The CDR3 is 14 amino acids. With 6 bases removed from V and 8 bases from J, the gap between germline ends came to 19 bases. DNA of the CDR3: TGTGCCAGCAGTCGGGACTCCGGAGGATGGGGCTACACCTTC. Residues: CASSRDSGGWGYTF.

This chain connects TRBV7-9 to TRBJ1-2, with a tentative D call TRBD1 (5 bases). This CDR3 is built from 13 residues. In germline, CDR1 is SEHNR, CDR2 FQNEAQ (reference sequence). Deletions cut 3 bases from V and 6 bases from J, with 11 bases between. This CDR3 is CASSFLGGDGYTF. In nucleotides, the CDR3 is TGTGCCAGCAGCTTCCTAGGAGGGGATGGCTACACCTTC.

This clone was counted between two and nine times. The V gene is TRBV6-5, the J gene TRBJ1-6, with 7 positions matching TRBD1. Germline CDR1 reads MNHEY; CDR2 reads SVGAGI. The ends lost 2 bases at V and 6 bases at J; junction bases unmatched: 4. The CDR3 totals 15 residues. The CDR3 nucleotides read TGTGCCAGCAGTTACGGGACAGAGATTAATTCACCCCTCCACTTT. This encodes CASSYGTEINSPLHF.

The CDR3 nucleotides read TGTGCCAGCAGTTCCCCTTGGGAGAATTTTGGAAACACCATATATTTT. Amino acids: CASSSPWENFGNTIYF. This rearrangement joins TRBV28 to TRBJ1-3, with no clear D. Trimming left V 4 bases short and J 3 bases short, with 16 bases between. Looked up from germline, CDR1 is MDHEN and CDR2 is SYDVKM. CDR3 size: 16 residues.

In regard to this clone: This specimen includes other DNA sequences encoding the same CDR3. The chain uses TRBV12-3 or TRBV12-4 and TRBJ1-1, with D tentatively TRBD1 (5 bases). This CDR3 contains 13 residues. With 5 bases removed from V and 5 bases from J, the gap between germline ends came to 12 bases. This CDR3 is CASSLQGGTEAFF. For the CDR3, the DNA is TGTGCCAGCAGTCTCCAGGGAGGGACTGAAGCTTTCTTT.

This chain links TRBV5-1 with TRBJ1-1, with D unresolved. Germline V lookup: CDR1 SGHRS, CDR2 YFSETQ. The CDR3 spans 14 residues. Trimming shortened V by 0 bases and J by 4 bases, and 10 bases separated the two germline ends. Here the CDR3 reads CASSLGLGSTEAFF. CDR3 DNA sequence: TGCGCCAGCAGCTTGGGTCTAGGCAGCACTGAAGCTTTCTTT.

This clone was found once. In DNA form, the CDR3 reads TGTGCCATCAGTGACCGGGACAGGGCTGCCAAAAACATTCAGTACTTC. Amino acids: CAISDRDRAAKNIQYF. The rearrangement uses TRBV10-3 and TRBJ2-4; 9 bases match TRBD1. J was trimmed by 1 base and V by 3 bases; bases with no gene match: 4. Per germline, CDR1 ENHRY and CDR2 SYGVKD. The CDR3 is 16 amino acids.

The chain is built from TRBV10-3 and TRBJ2-3; 7 positions agree with TRBD1. V shed 7 bases, J shed 6 bases, and the junction held 7 bases outside the gene matches. CDR1 is ENHRY, CDR2 SYGVKD, per germline. This CDR3 contains 13 residues. The CDR3 region has the DNA TGTGCCATCACCAGGGGGACCCACGATACGCAGTATTTT. This translates into CAITRGTHDTQYF.

The sample holds one count of this clone. This chain links TRBV2 with TRBJ2-5; D is unresolved. The CDR3 loop spans 12 amino acids. Germline V gives CDR1 SNHLY, CDR2 FYNNEI. Trimming stripped 2 bases from V and 7 bases from J, with 8 bases between. The CDR3 DNA sequence: TGTGCCAGCAGTGAAATTCTGAGGACCCAGTACTTC. Translated, it gives CASSEILRTQYF.

This chain uses TRBV3-1 (or the pseudogene TRBV3-2) with TRBJ2-2; the D gene is possibly TRBD2 (6 bases). Deletions cut 1 base from V and 2 bases from J, with 17 bases between. CDR1 and CDR2 (germline): LGHDT, YNNKEL (reference sequence). This CDR3 has 18 amino acids. The DNA of the CDR3 is TGTGCCAGCAGCCAAGTGACCTCAGCGGGTTTTAACACCGGGGAGCTGTTTTTT. It codes for CASSQVTSAGFNTGELFF.

V gene TRBV6-5 combines with J gene TRBJ2-2; a possible D gene is TRBD2 (6 bases). Germline values: CDR1 MNHEY, CDR2 SVGAGI. The V gene lost 6 bases and the J gene lost 10 bases, with 12 bases spanning the gap. The length of the CDR3 is 12 residues. CDR3 in DNA: TGTGCCAGCAGCTCGGGACTCTTGGAGCTGTTTTTT. This encodes CASSSGLLELFF.

The chain joins TRBV5-1 to TRBJ1-1; D not certain. The germline V gene encodes CDR1 SGHRS and CDR2 YFSETQ. V was shortened by 5 bases and J by 1 base, with 18 bases between the two germline ends. This CDR3 has 16 residues. Written as DNA, the CDR3 is TGCGCCAGCAGGCCCCCGGCGACTGGCGGGAACACTGAAGCTTTCTTT. Its translation is CASRPPATGGNTEAFF.

Ten or more counts support this clone. The chain joins TRBV27 to TRBJ2-7; 10 nucleotides line up with TRBD1. This CDR3 spans 15 amino acids. Per the germline V gene, CDR1 is MNHEY and CDR2 is SMNVEV (reference sequence). V lost 5 bases and J lost 6; bases outside the gene matches: 10. CDR3 residues: CASSTRGTGVGEQYF. The CDR3 DNA reads as TGTGCCAGCAGTACCCGTGGGACAGGGGTGGGCGAGCAGTACTTC.

The V call is TRBV4-1, the J call TRBJ2-1, with D possibly being TRBD1 (8 bases). V lost 1 base and J 4 bases, leaving 23 bases between the germline ends. This CDR3 spans 19 amino acids. Germline-derived CDR1 and CDR2 are MGHRA and YSYEKL. The DNA of the CDR3 is TGCGCCAGCAGCCAAGGGACAGGGTCGACTAGCTTGAGGTACAATGAGCAGTTCTTC. Amino acids: CASSQGTGSTSLRYNEQFF.